This TCR beta chain was observed in a study of shared clonotypes between healthy human individuals (TCRdb year 2020). With respect to the entire study: The cohort comprised two women and a few men aged 18 to 49 years. For each donor, CD4 naive and CD4 memory were each given three plates, CD8 naive was given two plates, and CD8 memory was given one plate. To estimate repertoire size and how much clonotypes are shared between individuals, the study performed deep sequencing of blood TCR repertoires from a few healthy adults. Libraries were prepared and TCR repertoires were sequenced by different laboratories using diverse techniques, in order to increase sequencing depth and limit assay-specific biases. Leukapheresis yielded between about 0.9 and 9 billion PBMCs per donor. The paper's findings and limits, for the study overall: Only blood was sampled, and tissue TCR repertoires likely differ from those in blood. Estimated clonotype richness was generally larger for naive than for memory subsets. Incomplete sequencing was indicated by rarefaction of sorted-subset datasets, despite the large sequencing depth. When several donors were compared, the shared fraction of clonotypes was about 5.5% for naive CD4, about 4% for naive CD8, about 2.4% for memory CD4, and around 0.37% for memory CD8. The genetic and exposure-history diversity represented was limited by the small number of donors. Clonotypes shared by all four sorted-subset donors showed higher generation probabilities than non-shared clonotypes. Based on pairwise subsampling, the degree of clonotype sharing among donors was expected to be affected by sequencing depth.

Donors were healthy HIV-negative adults with no recently reported acute infections or vaccinations. All donors were Caucasian adults living in Nashville, Tennessee, USA. CD4+ T cells were enriched by magnetic negative selection; naive cells were then positively selected on CD45RA, and the negative fraction formed the memory subset. After blood collection by leukapheresis, PBMCs were isolated using Ficoll-Histopaque density gradient centrifugation and then cryopreserved in the vapor phase of liquid nitrogen. Analytical flow cytometry was used to check the purity and quantity of every magnetically sorted T cell population. From each sorted fraction, genomic DNA was isolated and quantified by UV absorbance on a Nanodrop 2000c. Comment on this clone: Its antigen remains unidentified. No per-base quality is available; no much larger clone lies one base away.

The junction carries 22 bases between V and J, which are trimmed by 9 bases and 0 bases respectively. Including cysteine and phenylalanine, the CDR3 has 18 amino acids. Only the CDR3 region is kept as DNA, spanning 54 bases read in frame from base 1. The germline V gene specifies SGDLS as CDR1 and YYNGEE as CDR2. Using the deep immunoSEQ assay, TCR CDR3 regions were amplified from genomic DNA by multiplex PCR. For each cell subset, the extracted genomic DNA was distributed evenly across all wells of several immunoSEQ 96-well plates, and each plate served as one replicate. For sorted subsets, 200 to 250 ng of genomic DNA, equivalent to 25,000 to 30,000 T cell genomes, went into each replicate PCR. The purified libraries were quantified using a Qubit 3.0 fluorometer, sized with a Bioanalyzer 2100, and then quantified again using the KAPA Library Quantification kit. Every immunoSEQ 96-well plate was sequenced on a separate single-read 150-cycle Illumina NextSeq 550 flow cell. In the authors' own workflow: Because the immunoSEQ output held only junctional sequences and lacked quality scores, the filtering could not match the filtering applied to full-length reads. To assign V/J genes and CDR3, sequences were annotated against IMGT germline references using PyIR, a Python wrapper for IgBLAST v1.9. Reads were filtered out if the reads had weak V/J assignments (E-value above 1e-6), no CDR3, stop codons, out-of-frame junctions, or ambiguous translated residues. A V3J clonotype was defined by an identical inferred V gene, J gene, and CDR3 amino acid sequence. Percentage overlap between repertoires was calculated by dividing the number of shared unique clonotypes by the size of the smaller repertoire. Repertoire richness was assessed with RTK rarefaction, the Chao1 estimator, and Recon v2.1 estimates of unobserved clonotypes. OLGA was used to compute generation probabilities for all TCRbeta clonotypes that the gDNA method yielded from a handful of donors. The immuneACCESS repertoire file appears here via TCRdb, limited to in-frame rearrangements. These files lack a portion of the clones; in checked studies, under half of the deficit traces to unresolved V genes, and the cause of the others is not known. From that table come the V and J calls and clone size; the DNA was used to work out D and trimming. In all, the sample holds about 2.5 million clones, and around 92% of those were seen once. The ten largest clonotypes hold around 0.38% of the sample.

This sequence originates from a man aged 18 to 30 in good health. Some clones in this sample may be carry-over from other donors' samples. Here the chain combines TRBV9 and TRBJ2-6, and the D gene may be TRBD1, 6 bases matching. The sample consisted of naive CD4+ T cells from PBMCs. According to the study, the label for this sample's cell subset or site signals: CD45RA+ positively selected. CDR3 region: CATSPGQWYPSGANVLTF. The sequenced DNA is TGTGCCACCTCTCCTGGACAGTGGTACCCCTCTGGGGCCAACGTCCTGACTTTC.